These 13 T cell receptor beta chains came from one sample sequenced in a study of blood T cells in healthy people across ages. A second 7 to 11 cycle PCR used barcoded and J-beta primers. TCRdb fed the 5' RACE reads into MiXCR, producing one record per CDR3 protein. The sample lists fewer than 900,000 distinct CDR3 sequences, more than 40% occurring once. Sequenced input: blood. The receptors originated from a woman aged 55-70 years in good health.

The chain has TRBV5-1 and TRBJ1-4, with no clear D. V was cut by 0 bases and J by 12 bases, with 12 bases left in between. The germline V gene has CDR1 SGHRS and CDR2 YFSETQ. The CDR3 has 13 amino acids. DNA of the CDR3: TGCGCCAGCAGCTTGGCCACGGAGTCGGAACTGTTTTTT. Translating gives CASSLATESELFF.

V and J are TRBV20-1 and TRBJ2-3, with D unclear. Germline V gene sequence: CDR1 DFQATT, CDR2 SNEGSKA (reference sequence). Trimming left V 0 bases short and J 4 bases short, with 17 bases between. The CDR3 consists of 16 residues. Here the CDR3 DNA reads TGCAGTGCTAGAGATCCCGCCCGGTCAGCCCCAGATACGCAGTATTTT. It specifies CSARDPARSAPDTQYF.

The J gene is TRBJ2-7, the V gene TRBV20-1; 9 bases fit TRBD2. CDR3 length equals 17 residues. Germline CDR1 is DFQATT and CDR2 is SNEGSKA (reference sequence). The J segment lost 7 bases and the V segment lost 0 bases, leaving 16 bases of the junction unmatched. The chain's CDR3 is CSARDPKDSGRHREQYF. In DNA form, the CDR3 reads TGCAGTGCTAGAGACCCGAAAGATAGCGGGAGACACAGGGAGCAGTACTTC.

This clonotype was seen a handful of times. The chain links TRBV6-2 or TRBV6-3 to TRBJ2-5, with D perhaps given as TRBD1 or TRBD2 (5 bases each). The J call could be wrong; TRBJ2-7 is a better fit for the DNA end. CDR3 length: 11 amino acids. The germline gives CDR1 MNHEY, CDR2 SVGEGT. CDR3 nucleotides: TGTGCCACTGGCGAGGGGCACGAGCAGTACTTC. As protein: CATGEGHEQYF.

The chain recombines TRBV5-6 with TRBJ2-5, with TRBD1 identical over 8 bases. The CDR3 is 17 amino acids. CDR1 and CDR2 (germline): SGHDT, YYEEEE. Trimming at V came to 1 base and at J to 2 bases, leaving 10 bases not matched to a gene. CDR3 loop: CASSLYRGSGLQETQYF. The CDR3 DNA reads as TGTGCCAGCAGCTTGTACAGGGGGTCAGGGTTACAAGAGACCCAGTACTTC.

The chain couples TRBV9 to TRBJ2-3; the D is unclear. Germline V lookup: CDR1 SGDLS, CDR2 YYNGEE. This CDR3 is 12 amino acids long. V was cut by 3 bases and J by 5 bases, with 7 bases left in between. The CDR3 region is CASSGNRDTQYF. Written as DNA, the CDR3 is TGTGCCAGCAGCGGTAATAGAGATACGCAGTATTTT.

This clonotype has more than one count but fewer than ten. The J gene is TRBJ2-5, the V gene TRBV4-3; D gene uncertain. CDR3 length: 14 residues. V gave up 0 bases and J gave up 7 bases, with 12 bases separating them. The germline V gene encodes CDR1 LGHNA and CDR2 YSLEER. The CDR3 DNA is TGCGCCAGCAGCCAAGATCTGAGCAGAGGGACCCAGTACTTC. Protein: CASSQDLSRGTQYF.

The chain couples TRBV29-1 to TRBJ1-2; D is unclear. The CDR3 is made up of 13 amino acids. Germline CDR1 is SQVTM and CDR2 is ANQGSEA. The V gene lost 5 bases and the J gene lost 7 bases, with 17 bases spanning the gap. CDR3 sequence: CSVYERLVSGYTF. The CDR3 region has the DNA TGCAGCGTTTACGAACGGCTGGTAAGTGGCTACACCTTC.

In its sample, this clonotype was seen many times. This chain joins TRBV3-1 and TRBJ1-2, with a possible D match to TRBD1 (6 bases). This CDR3 has 13 residues. Looked up from germline, CDR1 is LGHDT and CDR2 is YNNKEL (reference sequence). V lost 4 bases, J lost 4 bases, and 10 bases lay in between. Written as DNA, the CDR3 is TGTGCCAGCAGCCCGGGGGCTTCCTATGGCTACACCTTC. Its translation: CASSPGASYGYTF.

The chain joins TRBV25-1 to TRBJ2-5; TRBD2 matches at 10 bases. V lost 4 bases, J lost 1 base, and 9 bases stayed unmatched. This CDR3 comprises 17 residues. Germline V gives CDR1 MGHDK, CDR2 SYGVNS. The CDR3 spells CASSASLGLALQETQYF. The CDR3 coding sequence is TGTGCCAGCAGTGCCTCATTGGGACTAGCGCTCCAAGAGACCCAGTACTTC.

This clonotype appeared a few times. This chain joins TRBV7-3 and TRBJ2-2; unclear D gene. There are 16 residues in the CDR3. The V gene lost 5 bases and the J gene lost 7 bases, with 20 bases spanning the gap. The germline V gene has CDR1 SGHTA and CDR2 FQGTGA. CDR3 DNA: TGTGCCAGCAGCCCCCGCGGCCCCCAATTGGGCGGGGAGCTGTTTTTT. Translated, it gives CASSPRGPQLGGELFF.

This clonotype turned up a few times. The rearrangement joins TRBV29-1 to TRBJ2-3; TRBD1 matches at 10 bases. The V gene end was trimmed by 0 bases and the J gene end by 2 bases; junction bases not matched to a gene: 14. Germline CDR1 SQVTM, CDR2 ANQGSEA. The CDR3 runs 19 residues. The DNA for the CDR3 is TGCAGCGTTGAAGATTTCCACACGACAGGGGGCTGGATCACAGATACGCAGTATTTT. Translating gives CSVEDFHTTGGWITDTQYF.

The chain couples TRBV12-3 or TRBV12-4 to TRBJ2-1; D is uncertain. The CDR3 contains 13 residues. V lost 4 bases and J 10 bases, leaving 14 bases between the germline ends. CDR3 sequence: CASSSDLGWEQFF. The CDR3 coding sequence is TGTGCCAGCAGTTCCGACCTCGGGTGGGAGCAGTTCTTC.